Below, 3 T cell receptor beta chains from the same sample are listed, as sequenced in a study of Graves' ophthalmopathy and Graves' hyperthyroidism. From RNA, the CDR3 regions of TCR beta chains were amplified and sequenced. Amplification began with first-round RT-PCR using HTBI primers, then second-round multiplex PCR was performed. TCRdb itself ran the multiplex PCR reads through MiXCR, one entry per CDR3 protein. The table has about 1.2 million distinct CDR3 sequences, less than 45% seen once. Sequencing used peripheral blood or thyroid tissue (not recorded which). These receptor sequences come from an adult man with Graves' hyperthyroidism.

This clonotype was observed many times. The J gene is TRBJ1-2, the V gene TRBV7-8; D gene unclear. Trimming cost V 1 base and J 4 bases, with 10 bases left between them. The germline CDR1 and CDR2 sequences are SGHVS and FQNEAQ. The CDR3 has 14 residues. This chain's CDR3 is CASSLDRQIYGYTF. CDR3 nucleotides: TGTGCCAGCAGCTTAGATCGCCAGATCTATGGCTACACCTTC.

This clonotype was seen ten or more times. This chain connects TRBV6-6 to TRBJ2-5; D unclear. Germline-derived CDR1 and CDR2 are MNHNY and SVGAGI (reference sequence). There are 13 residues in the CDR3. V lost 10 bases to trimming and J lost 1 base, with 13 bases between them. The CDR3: CATKGAFQETQYF. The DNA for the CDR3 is TGTGCCACCAAAGGAGCGTTCCAAGAGACCCAGTACTTC.

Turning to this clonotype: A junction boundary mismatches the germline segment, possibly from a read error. The chain's CDR3 is CASSPVTGTGQETQYF. In DNA form, the CDR3 reads TGTGCCAGCAGTCCAGTGACCGGGACAGGGCAAGAGACCCAGTACTTC. This rearrangement joins TRBV10-3 to TRBJ2-5; 9 nucleotides match TRBD1. CDR3 size: 16 residues. The V gene's germline CDR1 is ENHRY and CDR2 SYGVKD.